This TCR beta chain was profiled in a study of CD8 T cells in Susac syndrome. Germline-derived CDR1 and CDR2 are GTSNPN and SVGIG (reference sequence). The CDR3 spans 11 residues. With respect to this clonotype: At one end, the junction sequence differs from germline, possibly due to a read error.

CD8+ and CD4+ blood T cells underwent TCR beta sequencing. An amount of RNA that ranged from roughly 0.45 to 1 ug was reverse transcribed with random hexamers. TCRdb reprocessed the immunoSEQ multiplex PCR reads via MiXCR and lists one record per CDR3 protein. The sample includes 65,000 to 100,000 distinct CDR3 sequences, 95% to 96% of them seen just once. This receptor was taken from a human donor with Susac syndrome. The V call is TRBV30, the J call TRBJ1-1; no definite D call. Sequenced material: CD8+ T cells from PBMCs. Here the CDR3 reads CPWSPWTEAFF. In DNA form, the CDR3 reads TGTCCCTGGAGTCCCTGGACTGAAGCTTTCTTT.